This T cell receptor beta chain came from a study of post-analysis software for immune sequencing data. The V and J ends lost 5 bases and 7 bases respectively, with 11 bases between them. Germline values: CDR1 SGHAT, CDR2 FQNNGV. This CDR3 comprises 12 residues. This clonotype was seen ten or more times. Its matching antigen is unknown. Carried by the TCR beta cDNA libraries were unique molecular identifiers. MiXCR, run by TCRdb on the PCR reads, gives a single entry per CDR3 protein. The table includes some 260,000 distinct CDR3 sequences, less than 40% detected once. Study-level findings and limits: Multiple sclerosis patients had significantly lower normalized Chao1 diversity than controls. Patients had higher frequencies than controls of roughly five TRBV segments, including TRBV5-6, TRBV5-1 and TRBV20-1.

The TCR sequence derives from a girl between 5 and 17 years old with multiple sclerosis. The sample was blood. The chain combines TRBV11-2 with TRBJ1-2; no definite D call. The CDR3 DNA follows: TGTGCCAGCAGCCGGGAGGATCTTGGCTACACCTTC. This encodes CASSREDLGYTF.